This TCR beta chain was sequenced in a study of T cells after yellow fever vaccination. Whole-study findings and limits: There was a possibility that FACS-sorted repertoires contained abundant clonotypes contaminating from the bulk population. Across the CD4 and CD8 compartments, a small share of clonotypes was present in both. Once the booster was given, most primary-vaccination clones reappeared, at about 96% for CD4 and roughly 91% for CD8.

Researchers made TCR cDNA using 5'RACE template switching, and this step added a universal primer site and UMIs. TCRdb analysed the 5' RACE reads with MiXCR anew, one entry per CDR3 protein. In the table there are some 100,000 distinct CDR3 sequences, roughly 7.9% of which are singletons. Looked up from germline, CDR1 is MNHEY and CDR2 is SVGAGI. This CDR3 is 14 amino acids long. Between the trimmed V and J ends, which lost 1 base and 8 bases, there was a span of 11 bases. This clonotype showed up just a few times. The antigen is undetermined. This chain uses TRBV6-5 with TRBJ2-2; D is perhaps TRBD1 (6 bases). The sequence came from a man aged 18 to 30 who received the YFV17D yellow fever vaccine. This specimen consisted of CD4+ T cells sorted from PBMCs, obtained more than 35 days after the first yellow fever vaccination. The CDR3: CASSYFGGAGELFF. CDR3 nucleotide sequence: TGTGCCAGCAGTTACTTTGGGGGCGCGGGGGAGCTGTTTTTT.